Here is one T cell receptor beta chain with its context. What it recognizes is unknown. The CDR3 is 12 residues long. The V end was cut by 6 bases, the J end by 4 bases, with 10 bases between. CDR1 and CDR2 from the germline V gene are MDHEN and SYDVKM. This entry comes from a study of shared clonotypes between healthy human individuals. Only in-frame clones appear in the TCRdb table, and some are missing; sequencing was by immunoSEQ multiplex PCR. The data show around 1.1 million clones, with roughly 80% seen just once and roughly 0.9% held by the top ten. Study-wide results and limits: Several donors shared around 5.2% of their naive CD4 clonotypes. Depth of sequencing was expected to influence donor clonotype sharing.

The sequenced sample was memory CD4+ T cells from PBMCs. Subset defined: CD45RA-negative fraction. The rearrangement joins TRBV28 to TRBJ2-7; the D gene is possibly TRBD1 (6 bases). The clonotype originates from a man between 18 and 35 years old in good health. Some clones in this sample may be carry-over from other donors' samples. The CDR3 loop reads CASSIRGYEQYF. The CDR3 nucleotides read TGTGCCAGCAGCATCAGGGGTTACGAGCAGTACTTC.